This T cell receptor beta chain was documented in a study of OX40 agonist ivuxolimab in advanced cancers. The overall study: Patients were dosed intravenously with ivuxolimab at 0.01 to 10 mg/kg every 2 weeks.

Remarks on this clone: Its target is unknown.

Study conclusions and caveats: Expanded clones were, on average, more numerous among CD8+ T cells than CD4+. Among the nonresponders, some also had low normalized T-cell clonal expansion. Which antigen the expanded peripheral T cells recognized is unknown.

The protocol was immunoSEQ multiplex PCR, while the TCRdb copy is restricted to in-frame clones and leaves out a portion. The profile covers under 95,000 clones, with approximately 89% appearing a single time and around 0.19% taken by the ten largest. Per germline, CDR1 MDHEN and CDR2 SYDVKM. Losses at the gene ends were 2 bases for V and 4 bases for J; bases not matched to a gene: 4. The CDR3 has 15 amino acids. The clonotype was recovered from an adult with an advanced solid tumor such as melanoma, head and neck, liver or kidney cancer. V and J are TRBV28 and TRBJ2-1; 8 bases fit TRBD2. The source material was CD4+ or CD8+ T cells sorted from blood, sampled in a trial of the OX40 agonist ivuxolimab. CDR3 sequence (DNA): TGTGCCAGCAGTTTAGCGGGAGGAGGTTACAATGAGCAGTTCTTC. Translating gives CASSLAGGGYNEQFF. Supplemented by reference TRBV28 and TRBJ2-1, the full variable domain reads DVKVTQSSRYLVKRTGEKVFLECVQDMDHENMFWYRQDPGLGLRLIYFSYDVKMKEKGDIPEGYSVSREKKERFSLILESASTNQTSMYLCASSLAGGGYNEQFFGPGTRLTVL.